This T cell receptor beta chain comes out of a study of regulatory T cells in long-lasting Graves disease. V was pared by 1 base and J by 5 bases, with 12 bases between. The CDR3 is 14 residues long. Germline CDR1 and CDR2: KGHSH and LQKENI. In building TCR beta libraries, iRepertoire HTBI primers were used together with Arm-PCR of CDR3 regions. TCRdb ran MiXCR on the multiplex PCR reads and lists one entry per CDR3 protein. Of about 430,000 distinct CDR3 sequences in the sample, approximately 15% are singletons; the top ten hold approximately 7.8%. There are many counts of this clonotype. Time point meaning: newly diagnosed GD, antithyroid drugs for less than 3 months. There was RNA extracted from PBMCs, and the TCR library was made from it. The same specimen was also included in a second study, on T cells in Graves' hyperthyroidism and ophthalmopathy.

The input for sequencing was peripheral blood mononuclear cells (PBMCs), taken at new diagnosis, from a patient treated with antithyroid drugs. This rearrangement joins TRBV18 to TRBJ2-7; D is possibly TRBD2 (6 bases). The clonotype originates from a woman aged 40 to 50 with Graves disease. CDR3 DNA: TGTGCCAGCTCACCACTCGCGGGCGGGGACGAGCAGTACTTC. Its translation: CASSPLAGGDEQYF.